This TCR beta chain was sequenced for a study of T cell responses to AZD1222 COVID-19 vaccine. Overall study results and limits: It should be noted that donors were predominantly white British and more often female, and clonal diversity was possibly underestimated.

The CDR3 totals 16 residues. The V end was cut by 3 bases, the J end by 4 bases, with 18 bases between. Germline V CDR1 and CDR2: LNHDA, SQIVND (reference sequence). For this clone: No antigen is known for it.

Sequenced by immunoSEQ multiplex PCR; TCRdb stores in-frame clones only, minus some. The sample has around 100,000 clones; around 90% are singletons. This sequence was found in an adult in good health. The sample here was peripheral blood, taken on day 0 of AZD1222 vaccination. V and J are TRBV19 and TRBJ1-1, with a weak D call TRBD1 (5 bases). The CDR3 loop is CASSISGASAATEAFF. The CDR3 coding sequence is TGTGCCAGTAGTATTAGCGGGGCCTCGGCGGCCACTGAAGCTTTCTTT.